This T cell receptor beta chain was captured by sequencing in a study of T cell responses to AZD1222 COVID-19 vaccine. Study at large: Second-dose schedules of about 4 or about 12 weeks were combined.

Libraries were prepared by immunoSEQ multiplex PCR; TCRdb keeps only in-frame clonotypes and omits some of them. This table holds over 100,000 clones, under 90% found once. Germline V CDR1 and CDR2: SEHNR, FQNEAQ (reference sequence). With 4 bases removed from V and 6 bases from J, the gap between germline ends came to 21 bases. The CDR3 sequence is 16 residues long. A single count supports this clone. Its target is not known. Study findings and constraints: After two AZD1222 doses, spike-specific TCR breadth and depth rose versus day 0. Without day 14 samples, only post-peak T cell repertoires were studied.

The receptor was isolated from an adult in good health. Source: peripheral blood, taken on day 0 of AZD1222 vaccination. The rearrangement uses TRBV7-9 and TRBJ1-1; D perhaps matches TRBD1 (5 bases). Here the CDR3 DNA reads TGTGCCAGCAGCTCCATCTCCGGGACCCATGGTTCTGAAGCTTTCTTT. Encoded protein: CASSSISGTHGSEAFF.